This T cell receptor (beta chain) was captured in a study of T cells after yellow fever vaccination. General study results and limits: The presence of abundant clonotypes contaminating from the bulk population was possible in FACS-sorted repertoires. A small proportion of clonotypes was detected in both the CD4 and CD8 compartments.

This clonotype was observed a few times. The target antigen is unknown. By 5'RACE template switching, TCR cDNA was produced, with a universal primer site and UMIs added in the process. TCRdb ran MiXCR on the 5' RACE reads and lists one entry per CDR3 protein. The profile shows 610,000 or so distinct CDR3 sequences, about 12% of them singletons. V shed 6 bases, J shed 2 bases, and the junction held 8 bases outside the gene matches. This CDR3 region has 14 residues. CDR1 DFQATT and CDR2 SNEGSKA come from the germline V gene (reference sequence). This TCR derives from a man in his thirties or forties who received the YFV17D yellow fever vaccine. The sample was PBMCs, taken on the day of the yellow fever booster vaccination. J is TRBJ2-3 and V is TRBV20-1, with 7 nucleotides matching TRBD1. Written as DNA, the CDR3 is TGCAGTGCCCCTACGACAGGGAACACAGATACGCAGTATTTT. This translates into CSAPTTGNTDTQYF.